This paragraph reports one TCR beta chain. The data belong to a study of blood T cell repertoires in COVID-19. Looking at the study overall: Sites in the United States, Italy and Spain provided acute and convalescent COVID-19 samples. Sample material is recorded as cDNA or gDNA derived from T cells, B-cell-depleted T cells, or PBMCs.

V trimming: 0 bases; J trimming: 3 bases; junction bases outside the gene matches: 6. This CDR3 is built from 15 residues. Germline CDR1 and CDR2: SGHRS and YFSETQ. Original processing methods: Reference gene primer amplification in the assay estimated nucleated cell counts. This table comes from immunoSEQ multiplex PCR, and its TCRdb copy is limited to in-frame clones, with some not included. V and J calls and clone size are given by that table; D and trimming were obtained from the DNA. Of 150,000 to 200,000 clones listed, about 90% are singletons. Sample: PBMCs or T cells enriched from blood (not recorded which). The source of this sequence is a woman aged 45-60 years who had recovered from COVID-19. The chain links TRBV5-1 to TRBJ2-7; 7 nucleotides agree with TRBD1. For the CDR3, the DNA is TGCGCCAGCAGCTTGGTGACAGGGCAGGTCTACGAGCAGTACTTC. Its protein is CASSLVTGQVYEQYF.